The 9 T cell receptor beta chains reported below all come from one sample, sequenced in a study of regulatory T cells in long-lasting Graves disease. Sample time point: newly diagnosed GD, antithyroid drugs for less than 3 months. PBMC-derived RNA was used for the TCR library. Library construction for TCR beta used iRepertoire HTBI primers and Arm-PCR of CDR3 regions. TCRdb used MiXCR to reprocess the multiplex PCR reads, holding one entry per CDR3 protein. There are 390,000 or so distinct CDR3 sequences in the sample; about 10% occur only once, and 18% lies in the top ten. Separately, the same data were catalogued under a study of T cells in Graves' hyperthyroidism and ophthalmopathy.

Sequences were derived from peripheral blood mononuclear cells (PBMCs), sampled at new diagnosis, from a patient treated with antithyroid drugs. The receptors originated from a woman between 18 and 29 years old with Graves disease.

V usage is TRBV7-3 and J usage is TRBJ2-1, with D perhaps TRBD2 (6 bases). In germline, CDR1 is SGHTA, CDR2 FQGTGA. The length of the CDR3 is 15 residues. Deletions cut 1 base from V and 9 bases from J, with 16 bases between. The chain's CDR3 is CASSLIGGANPEQFF. CDR3 bases: TGTGCCAGCAGCTTAATTGGCGGGGCCAACCCTGAGCAGTTCTTC.

This clonotype came up a few times. It may be a read error: a sequence one base away is much more abundant. The V and J genes are TRBV20-1 and TRBJ2-5; 7 nucleotides align to TRBD1. Germline V gives CDR1 DFQATT, CDR2 SNEGSKA (reference sequence). The CDR3 contains 14 residues. V trimming: 6 bases; J trimming: 1 base; junction bases outside the gene matches: 8. CDR3 sequence: CSADGQEVQETQYF. As DNA, the CDR3 is TGCAGTGCAGACGGACAGGAGGTCCAAGAGACCCAGTACTTC.

This clonotype was picked up many times. V is TRBV24-1 and J is TRBJ2-1, with 10 nucleotides matching TRBD2. V lost 3 bases and J lost 1; bases outside the gene matches: 5. The CDR3 has 17 residues. Germline V lookup: CDR1 KGHDR, CDR2 SFDVKD. The chain's CDR3 is CATSDASGSFSYNEQFF. For the CDR3, the DNA is TGTGCCACCAGTGATGCTAGCGGGAGCTTTTCCTACAATGAGCAGTTCTTC.

This clonotype appeared once. Possible read error: a much larger clone is one base away. V and J are TRBV7-2 and TRBJ2-1; D might be TRBD1 (6 bases). V lost 5 bases and J 10 bases, leaving 18 bases between the germline ends. CDR1 SGHTA and CDR2 FQGNSA come from the germline V gene. This CDR3 has 14 amino acids. CDR3 loop: CASSLRDTAYEQFF. The CDR3 DNA follows: TGTGCCAGCAGCCTACGGGACACCGCCTACGAGCAGTTCTTC.

This clonotype was observed a few times. As DNA, the CDR3 is TGTGCCAGCAATACGGGGTATCGGACAGATACGCAGTATTTT. It codes for CASNTGYRTDTQYF. The chain carries TRBV12-3 or TRBV12-4 and TRBJ2-3, with D maybe TRBD2 (5 bases). CDR3 length equals 14 residues. Trimming left V 7 bases short and J 3 bases short, with 14 bases between.

As for this clonotype: A far larger clone is only one base removed, so a read error is likely. The chain joins TRBV12-3 or TRBV12-4 to TRBJ1-1, with D uncertain. The CDR3 length is 16 residues. CDR3 DNA: TGTGCCAGCAGCTTAGATGGGGAGTTCTGGGACACTGAAGCTTTCTTT. Residues: CASSLDGEFWDTEAFF.

This clonotype has ten or more counts. The chain links TRBV7-2 to TRBJ2-5, with 7 bases fitting TRBD2. This CDR3 contains 13 residues. CDR1 and CDR2 from the germline V gene are SGHTA and FQGNSA. The junction had 7 bases not matched to a gene; V was cut back by 7 bases and J by 5 bases. The CDR3 spells CASTEQTSETQYF. The CDR3 DNA sequence: TGTGCCAGCACCGAGCAGACTAGCGAGACCCAGTACTTC. Full variable domain (remainder filled in from reference TRBV7-2 and TRBJ2-5): GAGVSQSPSNKVTEKGKDVELRCDPISGHTALYWYRQSLGQGLEFLIYFQGNSAPDKSGLPSDRFSAERTGGSVSTLTIQRTQQEDSAVYLCASTEQTSETQYFGPGTRLLVL.

The chain links TRBV7-2 to TRBJ1-5; D is perhaps TRBD1 (6 bases). CDR1 SGHTA and CDR2 FQGNSA come from the germline V gene. Trimming took 2 bases from V and 2 from J, leaving 13 bases between them. This CDR3 comprises 16 residues. CDR3 sequence (DNA): TGTGCCAGCAGCTTAAGGGGCAGGGGTGGCAATCAGCCCCAGCATTTT. It is translated as CASSLRGRGGNQPQHF. The whole variable domain, filled in from reference TRBV7-2 and TRBJ1-5, reads GAGVSQSPSNKVTEKGKDVELRCDPISGHTALYWYRQSLGQGLEFLIYFQGNSAPDKSGLPSDRFSAERTGGSVSTLTIQRTQQEDSAVYLCASSLRGRGGNQPQHFGDGTRLSIL.

This clonotype was picked up many times. The genes are TRBV10-3 and TRBJ2-3, with 9 bases lining up with TRBD2. The CDR3 consists of 16 residues. The germline V gene has CDR1 ENHRY and CDR2 SYGVKD. Unmatched junction bases numbered 9, after V lost 6 bases and J lost 2 bases. CDR3 in amino acids: CAISRIAGELTDTQYF. The DNA for the CDR3 is TGTGCCATCAGCCGTATAGCGGGAGAACTCACAGATACGCAGTATTTT.